A selection of T cell receptor beta chains follows, all from one sample in a study of cytomegalovirus exposure and HLA in healthy donors. Sequencing was performed with immunoSEQ multiplex PCR; in TCRdb, only in-frame clones are kept and a portion is missing. The profile shows around 60,000 clones, about 96% of them singletons. Sequenced input: PBMCs. The source is a woman aged 18-35 years in good health and CMV-seronegative. The conserved cysteine and the conserved F or W are not part of the CDR3 here. Fields, in order: D gene, clone size, V gene, CDR3 protein. The D gene is left open where the match is weak. Rows may omit the clone size; those that give it use once, few, many or a size class.

TRBD1	.	TRBV11-2	ASSPTGQGPYEQY
.	.	TRBV6-5	ASQGQMNTEAF
.	.	TRBV15	ATSRDFPGGQF
.	.	TRBV21-1	AVGDSYEQY
.	.	TRBV28	ASSPGGGEQY
.	.	TRBV6-1	ASSPIGTQETQY
.	.	TRBV28	ASTLRGYSNQPQH
.	.	TRBV27	ASSFGRVFHEQY
.	.	TRBV28	ASSSPWGQTGVGYGYT
.	once	TRBV28	ASSGGGGNTEAF
TRBD1	.	TRBV6-1	ASSLGQSQNIQY
TRBD2	.	TRBV7-8	ASSPLRGDRNEQY
TRBD2	.	TRBV4-3	ASSQEGLAGDSYEQY
TRBD1	once	TRBV4-3	ASSQYHRGESEKLF
.	.	TRBV5-1	ASSLVGRANEQF
TRBD1	.	TRBV6-6	ASSRPGQGNYEQY
.	.	TRBV7-9	ASSLEEFGQWRPQETQY
TRBD1	.	TRBV28	ASSLDPRTGSEAF
.	.	TRBV7-8	ASSLSYEQY
TRBD1	.	TRBV28	ASRRTGSSYNEQF
.	.	TRBV21-1	ASSPKRPRQGY
.	.	TRBV10-3	AIRAGTPSSGANVLT
.	once	TRBV28	ASSPVRDMNTEAF
TRBD2	.	TRBV28	ASSFEKGRAYEQY
.	.	TRBV28	ASRVYGGEEKLF
.	once	TRBV27	ASSSYRAGQPQH
.	.	TRBV7-8	ASSHRGEQY
TRBD1	.	TRBV6-6	ASSYGSGGGQPQH
TRBD1	.	TRBV4-3	ASSQDRDRLGMEKLF
TRBD2	.	TRBV9	ASSPGAGGRNEQY
TRBD1	.	TRBV7-8	ASRRGGTGGEGYEQY
.	.	TRBV29-1	SVGQSTYEQY
TRBD1	.	TRBV9	ASSTSRDRGSHEQY
TRBD2	.	TRBV5-1	ASSLVSGAGYNEQF
TRBD2	.	TRBV7-3	ASSPAPGLAGGTDTQY
.	.	TRBV2	ASRQQGGQETQY
.	.	TRBV6-6	ASRWARYNEQF
TRBD2	.	TRBV19	ASSILAGGADTQY